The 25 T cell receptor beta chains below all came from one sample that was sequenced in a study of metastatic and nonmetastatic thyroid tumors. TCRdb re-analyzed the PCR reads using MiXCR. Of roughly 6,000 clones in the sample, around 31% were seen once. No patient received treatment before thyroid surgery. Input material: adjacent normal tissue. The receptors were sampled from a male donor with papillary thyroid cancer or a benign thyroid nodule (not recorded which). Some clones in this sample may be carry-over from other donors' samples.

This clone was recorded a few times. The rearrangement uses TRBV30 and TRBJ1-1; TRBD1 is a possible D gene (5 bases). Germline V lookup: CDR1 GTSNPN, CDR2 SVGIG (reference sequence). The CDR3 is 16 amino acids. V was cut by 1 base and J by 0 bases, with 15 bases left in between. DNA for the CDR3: TGTGCCTGGAGTGACGATATCAGGGAGGTGAACACTGAAGCTTTCTTT. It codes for CAWSDDIREVNTEAFF.

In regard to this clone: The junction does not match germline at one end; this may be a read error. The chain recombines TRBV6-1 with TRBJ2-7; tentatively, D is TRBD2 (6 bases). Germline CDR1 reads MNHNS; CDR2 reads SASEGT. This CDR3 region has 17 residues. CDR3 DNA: TGTGACAGCACCTCTACACCGGGACTGGGATACTCCTACGAGCAGTACTTC. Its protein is CDSTSTPGLGYSYEQYF.

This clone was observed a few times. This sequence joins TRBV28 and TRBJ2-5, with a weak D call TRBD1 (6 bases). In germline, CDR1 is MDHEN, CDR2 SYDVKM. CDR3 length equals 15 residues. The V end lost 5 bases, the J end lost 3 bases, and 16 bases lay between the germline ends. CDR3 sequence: CASSPRDMRKETQYF. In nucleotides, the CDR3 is TGTGCCAGCAGTCCTAGGGACATGAGAAAAGAGACCCAGTACTTC.

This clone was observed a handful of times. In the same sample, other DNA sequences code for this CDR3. This CDR3 reads CASSTNRDRGLTEQFF. Here the CDR3 DNA reads TGCGCCAGCAGTACCAACCGGGACAGGGGGCTTACTGAGCAGTTCTTC. V and J are TRBV10-1 and TRBJ2-1; TRBD1 agrees at 12 bases. The V gene end was trimmed by 5 bases and the J gene end by 9 bases; junction bases not matched to a gene: 11. Germline CDR1 reads WNHNN; CDR2 reads SYGVQD (reference sequence). The CDR3 runs to 16 residues.

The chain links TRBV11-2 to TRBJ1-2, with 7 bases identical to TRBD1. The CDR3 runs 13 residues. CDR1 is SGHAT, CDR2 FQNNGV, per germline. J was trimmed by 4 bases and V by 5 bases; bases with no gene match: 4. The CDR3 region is CASSLGTVYGYTF. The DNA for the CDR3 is TGTGCCAGCAGCCTCGGGACAGTCTATGGCTACACCTTC.

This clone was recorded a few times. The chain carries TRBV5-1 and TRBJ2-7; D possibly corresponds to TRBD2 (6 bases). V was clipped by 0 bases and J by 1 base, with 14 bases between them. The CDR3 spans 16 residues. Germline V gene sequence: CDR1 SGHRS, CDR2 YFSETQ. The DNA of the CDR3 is TGCGCCAGCAGCTTGGCTGGGGGGACGGTATCCTACGAGCAGTACTTC. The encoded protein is CASSLAGGTVSYEQYF.

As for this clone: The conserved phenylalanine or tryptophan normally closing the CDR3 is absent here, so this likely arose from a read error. The CDR3 here is CAPGGDQETQYL. DNA of the CDR3: TGTGCCCCTGGGGGGGACCAAGAGACCCAGTACCTC. The rearrangement links TRBV10-3 to TRBJ2-5; 7 nucleotides agree with TRBD2. The CDR3 extends over 12 amino acids. V was clipped by 11 bases and J by 0 bases; unmatched bases: 3. Germline CDR1 reads ENHRY; CDR2 reads SYGVKD.

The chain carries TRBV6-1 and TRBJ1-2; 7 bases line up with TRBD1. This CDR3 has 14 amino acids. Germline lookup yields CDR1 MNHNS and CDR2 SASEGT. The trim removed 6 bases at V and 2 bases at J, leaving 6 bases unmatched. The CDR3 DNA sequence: TGTGCCAGCAGGGCTTCCAGGGGGAACTATGGCTACACCTTC. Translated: CASRASRGNYGYTF.

The CDR3 sequence: CASSLAPGQGETQYF. The CDR3 DNA follows: TGTGCCAGCAGCTTAGCTCCGGGACAAGGAGAGACCCAGTACTTC. V usage is TRBV19 and J usage is TRBJ2-5, with D possibly TRBD1 on 6 matching bases. Between the trimmed V and J ends, which lost 9 bases and 4 bases, there was a span of 21 bases. This CDR3 has 15 residues. The germline CDR1 and CDR2 sequences are LNHDA and SQIVND (reference sequence).

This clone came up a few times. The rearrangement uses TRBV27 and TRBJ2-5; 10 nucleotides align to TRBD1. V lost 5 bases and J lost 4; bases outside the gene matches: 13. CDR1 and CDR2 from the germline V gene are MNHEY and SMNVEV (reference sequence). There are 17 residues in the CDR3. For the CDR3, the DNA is TGTGCCAGCAGTCCCTGGCAACCGACAGGGGGCATAGAGACCCAGTACTTC. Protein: CASSPWQPTGGIETQYF.

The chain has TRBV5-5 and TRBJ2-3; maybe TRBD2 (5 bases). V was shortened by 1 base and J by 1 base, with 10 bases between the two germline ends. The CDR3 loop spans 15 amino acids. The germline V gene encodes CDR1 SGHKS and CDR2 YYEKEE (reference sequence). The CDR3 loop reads CASSLWRLGTDTQYF. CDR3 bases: TGTGCCAGCAGCTTGTGGAGGCTAGGCACAGATACGCAGTATTTT.

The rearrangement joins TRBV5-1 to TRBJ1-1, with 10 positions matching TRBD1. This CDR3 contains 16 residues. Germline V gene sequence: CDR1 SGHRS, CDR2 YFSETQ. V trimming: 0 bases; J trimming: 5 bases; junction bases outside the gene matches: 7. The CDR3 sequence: CASSLAVRDRGTEAFF. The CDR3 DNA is TGCGCCAGCAGCTTGGCGGTTAGGGACAGGGGAACTGAAGCTTTCTTT.

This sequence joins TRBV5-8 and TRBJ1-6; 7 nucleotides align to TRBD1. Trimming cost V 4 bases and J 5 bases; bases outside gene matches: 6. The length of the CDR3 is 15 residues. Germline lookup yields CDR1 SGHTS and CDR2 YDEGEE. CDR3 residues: CASSSGTDHNSPLHF. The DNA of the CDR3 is TGTGCCAGCAGCAGTGGGACAGACCATAATTCACCCCTCCACTTT. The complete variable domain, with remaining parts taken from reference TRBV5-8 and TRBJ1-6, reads EAGVTQSPTHLIKTRGQQATLRCSPISGHTSVYWYQQALGLGLQFLLWYDEGEERNRGNFPPRFSGRQFPNYSSELNVNALELEDSALYLCASSSGTDHNSPLHFGNGTRLTVT.

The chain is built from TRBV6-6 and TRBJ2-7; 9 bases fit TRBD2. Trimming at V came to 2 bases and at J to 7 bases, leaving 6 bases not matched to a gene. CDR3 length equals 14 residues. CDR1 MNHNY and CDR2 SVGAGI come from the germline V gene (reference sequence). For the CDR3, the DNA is TGTGCCAGCAGTTACGGGATAGCGGGAGTTGAGCAGTACTTC. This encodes CASSYGIAGVEQYF.

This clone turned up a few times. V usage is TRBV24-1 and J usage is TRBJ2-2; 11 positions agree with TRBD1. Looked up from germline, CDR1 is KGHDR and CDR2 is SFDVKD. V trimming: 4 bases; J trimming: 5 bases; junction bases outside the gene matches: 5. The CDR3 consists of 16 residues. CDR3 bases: TGTGCCACCAGTGACCCTGGACAGGGGGCGACCGGGGAGCTGTTTTTT. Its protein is CATSDPGQGATGELFF.

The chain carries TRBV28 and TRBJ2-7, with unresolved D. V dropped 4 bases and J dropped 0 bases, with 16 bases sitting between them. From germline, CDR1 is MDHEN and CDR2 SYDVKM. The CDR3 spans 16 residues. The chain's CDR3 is CASSSEADPHSYEQYF. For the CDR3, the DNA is TGTGCCAGCAGTTCAGAGGCGGACCCACACTCCTACGAGCAGTACTTC.

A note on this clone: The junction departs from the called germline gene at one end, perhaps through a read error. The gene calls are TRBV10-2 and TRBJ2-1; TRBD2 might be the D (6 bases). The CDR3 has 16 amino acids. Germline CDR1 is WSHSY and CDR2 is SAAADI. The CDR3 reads CPSSDPAGSGSNEQFF. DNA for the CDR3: TGCCCCAGCAGTGACCCGGCGGGTAGCGGCAGCAATGAGCAGTTCTTC.

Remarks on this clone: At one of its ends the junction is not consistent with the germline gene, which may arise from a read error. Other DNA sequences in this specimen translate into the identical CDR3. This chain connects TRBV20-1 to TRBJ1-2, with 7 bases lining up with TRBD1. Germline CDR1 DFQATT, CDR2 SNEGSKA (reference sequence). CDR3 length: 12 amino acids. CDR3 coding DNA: TGCAGTGCTAACACAGGGGAGAATGGCTACACATTC. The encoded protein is CSANTGENGYTF.

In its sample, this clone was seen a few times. CDR3 DNA sequence: TGTGCCAGCAGTTACGCTACGGTGAACACCGGGGAGCTGTTTTTT. Translating gives CASSYATVNTGELFF. The V call is TRBV6-2 or TRBV6-3, the J call TRBJ2-2; D gene unclear. Trimming pared 2 bases from V and 1 base from J, leaving 8 bases between. The CDR3 has 15 amino acids. CDR1 and CDR2 from the germline V gene are MNHEY and SVGEGT.

Here the CDR3 DNA reads TGTGCCAGCAGCTTAATGGTAGCCGGGGAGCTGTTTTTT. Its translation: CASSLMVAGELFF. The genes are TRBV7-3 and TRBJ2-2; D uncertain. This CDR3 contains 13 residues. Germline-derived CDR1 and CDR2 are SGHTA and FQGTGA. The germline V and J ends were trimmed by 1 base and 6 bases, with 6 bases remaining between them.

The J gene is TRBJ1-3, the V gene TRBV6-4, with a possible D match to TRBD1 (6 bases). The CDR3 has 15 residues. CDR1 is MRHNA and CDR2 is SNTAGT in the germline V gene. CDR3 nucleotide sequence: TGTGCTACGATCTGGGGGCGAGATGCTGGAAACACCATATATTTT. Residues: CATIWGRDAGNTIYF.

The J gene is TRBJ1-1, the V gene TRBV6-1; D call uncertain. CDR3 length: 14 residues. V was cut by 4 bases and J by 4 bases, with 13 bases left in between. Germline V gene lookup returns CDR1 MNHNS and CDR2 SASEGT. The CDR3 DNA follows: TGTGCCAGCAGTGTTCAGAGCCTCCTCACTGAAGCTTTCTTT. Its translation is CASSVQSLLTEAFF.

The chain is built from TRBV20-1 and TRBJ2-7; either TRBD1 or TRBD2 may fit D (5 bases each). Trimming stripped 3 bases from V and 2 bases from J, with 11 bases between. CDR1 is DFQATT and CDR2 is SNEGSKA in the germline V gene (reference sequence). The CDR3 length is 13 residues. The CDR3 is CSARWDPAYEQYF. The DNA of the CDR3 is TGCAGTGCTAGGTGGGACCCAGCCTACGAGCAGTACTTC.

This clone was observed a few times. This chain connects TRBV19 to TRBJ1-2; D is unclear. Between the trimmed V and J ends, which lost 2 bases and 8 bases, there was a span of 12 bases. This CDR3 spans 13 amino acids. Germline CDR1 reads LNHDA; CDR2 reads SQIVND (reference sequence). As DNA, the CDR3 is TGTGCCAGTAGTATAAACCCTCTGGAGGGCTACACCTTC. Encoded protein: CASSINPLEGYTF.

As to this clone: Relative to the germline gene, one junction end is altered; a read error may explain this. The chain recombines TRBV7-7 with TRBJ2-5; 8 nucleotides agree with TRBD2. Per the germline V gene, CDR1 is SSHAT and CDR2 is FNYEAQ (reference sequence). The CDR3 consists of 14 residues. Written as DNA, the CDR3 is TGTGCTAGCAGCTTAGGACTAGCAGGGGAGACCCAGTACTTC. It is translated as CASSLGLAGETQYF.